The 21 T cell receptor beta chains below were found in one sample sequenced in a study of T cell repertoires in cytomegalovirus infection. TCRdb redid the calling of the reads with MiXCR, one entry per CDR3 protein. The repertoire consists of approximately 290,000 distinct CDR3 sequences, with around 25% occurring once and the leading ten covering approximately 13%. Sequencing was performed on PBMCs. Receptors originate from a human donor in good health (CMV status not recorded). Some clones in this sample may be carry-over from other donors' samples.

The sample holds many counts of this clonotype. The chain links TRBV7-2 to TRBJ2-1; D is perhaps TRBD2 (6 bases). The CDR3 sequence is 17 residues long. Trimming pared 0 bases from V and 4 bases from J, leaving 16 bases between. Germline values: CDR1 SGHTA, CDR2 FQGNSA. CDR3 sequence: CASSLAGSGAAYNEQFF. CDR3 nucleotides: TGTGCCAGCAGCTTAGCGGGTTCGGGAGCGGCATACAATGAGCAGTTCTTC.

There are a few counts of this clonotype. Here the CDR3 DNA reads TGTGCCAGCAGACGGGGGGGCCAAGTCTCCGATACGCAGTATTTT. It is translated as CASRRGGQVSDTQYF. V usage is TRBV6-4 and J usage is TRBJ2-3; 8 positions agree with TRBD2. The CDR3 runs 15 residues. CDR1 MRHNA and CDR2 SNTAGT come from the germline V gene. The V segment lost 6 bases and the J segment 6 bases; nucleotides outside the gene matches: 11.

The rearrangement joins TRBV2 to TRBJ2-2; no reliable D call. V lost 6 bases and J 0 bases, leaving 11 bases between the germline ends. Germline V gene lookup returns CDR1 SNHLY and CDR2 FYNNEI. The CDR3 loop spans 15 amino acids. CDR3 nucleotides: TGTGCCAGCAGAAGCCAAACCTCGAACACCGGGGAGCTGTTTTTT. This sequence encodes CASRSQTSNTGELFF.

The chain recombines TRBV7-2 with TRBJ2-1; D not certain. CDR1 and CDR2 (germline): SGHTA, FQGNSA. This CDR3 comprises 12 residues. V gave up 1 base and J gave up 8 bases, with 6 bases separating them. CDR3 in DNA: TGTGCCAGCAGCTTAGTCCTGTATGAGCAGTTCTTC. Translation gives CASSLVLYEQFF.

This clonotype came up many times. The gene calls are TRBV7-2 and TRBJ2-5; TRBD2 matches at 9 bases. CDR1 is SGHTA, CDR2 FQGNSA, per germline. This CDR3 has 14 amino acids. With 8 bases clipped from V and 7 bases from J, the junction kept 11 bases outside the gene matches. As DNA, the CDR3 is TGTGCCAGCCGGCTAGCGGGATGGGAGGGGACCCAGTACTTC. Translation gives CASRLAGWEGTQYF.

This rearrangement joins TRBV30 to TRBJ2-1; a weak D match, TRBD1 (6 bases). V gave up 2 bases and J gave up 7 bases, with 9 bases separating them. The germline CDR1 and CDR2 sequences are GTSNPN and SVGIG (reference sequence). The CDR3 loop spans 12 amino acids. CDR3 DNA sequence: TGTGCCTGGAGTCAAGGGGGAAATGAGCAGTTCTTC. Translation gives CAWSQGGNEQFF.

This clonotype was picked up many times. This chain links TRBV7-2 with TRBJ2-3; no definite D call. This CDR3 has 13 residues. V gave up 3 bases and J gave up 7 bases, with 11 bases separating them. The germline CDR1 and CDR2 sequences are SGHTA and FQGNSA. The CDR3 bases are TGTGCCAGCAGCTTTAAGGGTTGGAATACGCAGTATTTT. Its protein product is CASSFKGWNTQYF.

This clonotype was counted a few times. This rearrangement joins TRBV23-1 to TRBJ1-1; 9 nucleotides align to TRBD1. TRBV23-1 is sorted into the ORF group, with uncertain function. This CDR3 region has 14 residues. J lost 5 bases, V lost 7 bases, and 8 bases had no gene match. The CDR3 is CASMTGGRRTEAFF. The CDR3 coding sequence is TGCGCCAGCATGACAGGGGGAAGGAGAACTGAAGCTTTCTTT.

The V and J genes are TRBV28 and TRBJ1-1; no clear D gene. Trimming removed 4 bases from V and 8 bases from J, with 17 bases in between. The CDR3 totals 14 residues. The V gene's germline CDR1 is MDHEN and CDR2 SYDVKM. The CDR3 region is CASSSPGAQLEAFF. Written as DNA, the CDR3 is TGTGCCAGCAGTTCCCCCGGCGCCCAATTAGAAGCTTTCTTT.

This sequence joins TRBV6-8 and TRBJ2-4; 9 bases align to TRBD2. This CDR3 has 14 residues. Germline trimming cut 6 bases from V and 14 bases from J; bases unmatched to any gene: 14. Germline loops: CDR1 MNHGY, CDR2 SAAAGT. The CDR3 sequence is CASSSGGGGASEYF. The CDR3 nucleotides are TGTGCCAGCAGCTCCGGCGGGGGGGGGGCCTCCGAGTACTTC.

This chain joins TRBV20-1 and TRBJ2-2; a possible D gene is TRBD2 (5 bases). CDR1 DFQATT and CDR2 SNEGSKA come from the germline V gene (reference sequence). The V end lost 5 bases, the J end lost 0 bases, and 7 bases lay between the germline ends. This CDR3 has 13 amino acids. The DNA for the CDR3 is TGCAGTGCTTTCGGGACGAACACCGGGGAGCTGTTTTTT. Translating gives CSAFGTNTGELFF.

CDR3 nucleotide sequence: TGTGCCAGCAGTTACGTTGACGAGCAGTACTTC. Translating it yields CASSYVDEQYF. The rearrangement uses TRBV6-6 and TRBJ2-7; D unclear. Trimming removed 2 bases from V and 5 bases from J, with 4 bases in between. This CDR3 contains 11 residues. Germline V lookup: CDR1 MNHNY, CDR2 SVGAGI (reference sequence).

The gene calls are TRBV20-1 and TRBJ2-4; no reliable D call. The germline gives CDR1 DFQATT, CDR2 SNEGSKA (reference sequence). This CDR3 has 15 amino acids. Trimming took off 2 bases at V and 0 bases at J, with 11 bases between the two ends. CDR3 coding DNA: TGCAGTGCTAGAAGGCAGTTTATAGCCAAAAACATTCAGTACTTC. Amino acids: CSARRQFIAKNIQYF.

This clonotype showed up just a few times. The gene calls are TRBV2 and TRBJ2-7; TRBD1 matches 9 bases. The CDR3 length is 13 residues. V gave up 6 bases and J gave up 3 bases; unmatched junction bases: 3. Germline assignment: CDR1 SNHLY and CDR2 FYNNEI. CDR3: CASRAGQGYEQYF. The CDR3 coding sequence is TGTGCCAGCAGGGCGGGACAGGGCTACGAGCAGTACTTC.

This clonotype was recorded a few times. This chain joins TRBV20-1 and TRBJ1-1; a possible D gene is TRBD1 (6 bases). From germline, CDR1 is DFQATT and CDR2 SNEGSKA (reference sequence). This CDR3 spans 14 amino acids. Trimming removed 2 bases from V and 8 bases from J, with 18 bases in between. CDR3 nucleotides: TGCAGTGCTAGATGGGGGCAGGGGAGAAGCGAAGCTTTCTTT. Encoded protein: CSARWGQGRSEAFF.

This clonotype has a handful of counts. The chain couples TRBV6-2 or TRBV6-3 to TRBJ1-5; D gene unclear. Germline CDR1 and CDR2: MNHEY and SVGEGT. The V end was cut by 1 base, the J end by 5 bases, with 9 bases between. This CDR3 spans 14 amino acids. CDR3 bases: TGTGCCAGCAGTTACTACACCGGGGATCAGCCCCAGCATTTT. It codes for CASSYYTGDQPQHF.

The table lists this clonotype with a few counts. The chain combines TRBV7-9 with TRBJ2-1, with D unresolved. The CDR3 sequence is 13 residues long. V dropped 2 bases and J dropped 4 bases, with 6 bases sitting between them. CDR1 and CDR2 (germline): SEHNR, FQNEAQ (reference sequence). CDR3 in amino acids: CASSLFTYNEQFF. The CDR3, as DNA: TGTGCCAGCAGCTTATTCACTTACAATGAGCAGTTCTTC.

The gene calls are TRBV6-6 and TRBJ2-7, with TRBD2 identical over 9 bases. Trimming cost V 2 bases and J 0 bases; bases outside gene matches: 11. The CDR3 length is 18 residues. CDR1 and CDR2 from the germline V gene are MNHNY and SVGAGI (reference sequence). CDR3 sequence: CASSYRPPRLAASYEQYF. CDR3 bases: TGTGCCAGCAGTTACCGCCCCCCTCGACTAGCGGCCTCCTACGAGCAGTACTTC.

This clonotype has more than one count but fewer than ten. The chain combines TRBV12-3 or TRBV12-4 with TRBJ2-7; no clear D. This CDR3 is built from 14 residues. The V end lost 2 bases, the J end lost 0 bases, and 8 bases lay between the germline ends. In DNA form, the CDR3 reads TGTGCCAGCAGTTTATGGCTGGGCTCCTACGAGCAGTACTTC. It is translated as CASSLWLGSYEQYF.

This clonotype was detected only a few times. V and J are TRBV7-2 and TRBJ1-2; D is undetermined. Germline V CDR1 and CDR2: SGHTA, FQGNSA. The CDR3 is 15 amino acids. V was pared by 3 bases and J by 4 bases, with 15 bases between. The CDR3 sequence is CASSFRPGEGYGYTF. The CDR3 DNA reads TGTGCCAGCAGCTTTAGACCCGGGGAAGGCTATGGCTACACCTTC.

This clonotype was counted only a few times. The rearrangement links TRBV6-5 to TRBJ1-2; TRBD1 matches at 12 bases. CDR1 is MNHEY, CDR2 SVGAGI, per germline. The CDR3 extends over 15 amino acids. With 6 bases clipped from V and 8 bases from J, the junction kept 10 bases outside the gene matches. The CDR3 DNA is TGTGCCAGCAGCGCCGGGACAGGGGGCTTGGGAGGCTACACCTTC. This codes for CASSAGTGGLGGYTF.